Following are 24 T cell receptor beta chains from one sample sequenced in a study of CD8+ T cells in alopecia areata. RNA was isolated and reverse transcribed to cDNA, the sequencing template. Repertoires were generated with immunoSEQ multiplex PCR, while TCRdb's copy carries only in-frame clones and drops some. Of approximately 210,000 clones listed, approximately 67% are singletons. Described treatment: oral pan-JAK inhibitor, 5-10 mg twice daily. The source was CD4+ T cells sorted from blood, collected at roughly week 45, from a patient treated with tofacitinib. The receptors stem from a human donor with alopecia areata.

The genes are TRBV7-2 and TRBJ1-5; tentatively, D is TRBD1 (5 bases). V lost 3 bases and J 3 bases, leaving 9 bases between the germline ends. Germline assignment: CDR1 SGHTA and CDR2 FQGNSA. The CDR3 has 14 residues. The CDR3 protein is CASSFWGNNQPQHF. DNA of the CDR3: TGTGCCAGCAGCTTTTGGGGGAACAATCAGCCCCAGCATTTT.

In this sample, this clone turned up a few times. The rearrangement links TRBV7-2 to TRBJ2-1; TRBD2 aligns across 10 bases. Germline V CDR1 and CDR2: SGHTA, FQGNSA. J lost 0 bases, V lost 0 bases, and 8 bases had no gene match. CDR3 length equals 19 residues. CDR3 residues: CASSLAGQRGGSSYNEQFF. The CDR3 DNA follows: TGTGCCAGCAGCTTAGCGGGCCAGCGGGGGGGGAGCTCCTACAATGAGCAGTTCTTC.

The gene calls are TRBV5-6 and TRBJ1-5; 7 nucleotides agree with TRBD1. This CDR3 spans 15 amino acids. Germline V gene lookup returns CDR1 SGHDT and CDR2 YYEEEE. Germline trimming cut 2 bases from V and 0 bases from J; bases unmatched to any gene: 2. CDR3 amino acids: CASSLRGLSNQPQHF. The CDR3 nucleotides read TGTGCCAGCAGCTTAAGGGGGCTTAGCAATCAGCCCCAGCATTTT.

The chain combines TRBV5-6 with TRBJ1-2, with TRBD1 matching over 8 bases. The germline V gene encodes CDR1 SGHDT and CDR2 YYEEEE. The V segment lost 4 bases and the J segment 5 bases; nucleotides outside the gene matches: 7. The CDR3 has 14 residues. The CDR3 here is CASSPDRENYGYTF. In nucleotides, the CDR3 is TGTGCCAGCAGCCCGGACAGGGAGAATTATGGCTACACCTTC.

This chain connects TRBV7-2 to TRBJ1-5; D uncertain. The CDR3 runs 13 residues. Germline CDR1 and CDR2: SGHTA and FQGNSA. With 5 bases removed from V and 7 bases from J, the gap between germline ends came to 12 bases. CDR3 protein: CASSAHVGQPQHF. DNA for the CDR3: TGTGCCAGCAGCGCCCACGTAGGACAGCCCCAGCATTTT. The full variable domain, in which reference TRBV7-2 and TRBJ1-5 provide the parts outside the CDR3, is GAGVSQSPSNKVTEKGKDVELRCDPISGHTALYWYRQSLGQGLEFLIYFQGNSAPDKSGLPSDRFSAERTGGSVSTLTIQRTQQEDSAVYLCASSAHVGQPQHFGDGTRLSIL.

This clone appeared a single time. The V and J genes are TRBV9 and TRBJ2-1; D is possibly TRBD1 (5 bases). Trimming removed 4 bases from V and 2 bases from J, with 16 bases in between. The CDR3 has 16 residues. CDR1 and CDR2 from the germline V gene are SGDLS and YYNGEE. The CDR3 loop is CASSSRQGGTYNEQFF. CDR3 sequence (DNA): TGTGCCAGCAGCTCCCGGCAGGGTGGGACCTACAATGAGCAGTTCTTC.

The J gene is TRBJ2-3, the V gene TRBV29-1; D is ambiguous. Germline assignment: CDR1 SQVTM and CDR2 ANQGSEA. The CDR3 sequence is 16 residues long. V was shortened by 3 bases and J by 2 bases, with 18 bases between the two germline ends. The CDR3 loop reads CSVERSRMLLTDTQYF. DNA of the CDR3: TGCAGCGTTGAGCGGTCGCGAATGCTGCTCACAGATACGCAGTATTTT.

The chain couples TRBV6-5 to TRBJ2-3, with 8 bases that match TRBD2. Trimming at V came to 5 bases and at J to 5 bases, leaving 6 bases not matched to a gene. Looked up from germline, CDR1 is MNHEY and CDR2 is SVGAGI. CDR3 length equals 14 residues. The CDR3, as DNA: TGTGCCAGCAGTGCCGGGACTAGTATAGATACGCAGTATTTT. It specifies CASSAGTSIDTQYF.

J is TRBJ2-6 and V is TRBV15; perhaps D is TRBD1 or TRBD2 (6 bases each). Between the trimmed V and J ends, which lost 6 bases and 0 bases, there was a span of 9 bases. This CDR3 is 15 amino acids long. Germline CDR1 is LNHNV and CDR2 is YYDKDF (reference sequence). The DNA of the CDR3 is TGTGCCACCAGAGGGGGACTCTCTGGGGCCAACGTCCTGACTTTC. It translates to CATRGGLSGANVLTF.

The chain is built from TRBV5-1 and TRBJ2-6, with D unclear. This CDR3 has 15 amino acids. V lost 2 bases and J 0 bases, leaving 6 bases between the germline ends. Per the germline V gene, CDR1 is SGHRS and CDR2 is YFSETQ. The CDR3 bases are TGCGCCAGCAGCTTAACCACCTCTGGGGCCAACGTCCTGACTTTC. Its protein product is CASSLTTSGANVLTF.

Comments on this clone: Other DNA sequences from this sample encode an identical CDR3 as well. The J gene is TRBJ1-2, the V gene TRBV4-3; D is unclear. V was cut by 0 bases and J by 8 bases, with 10 bases left in between. This CDR3 spans 13 amino acids. The V gene's germline CDR1 is LGHNA and CDR2 YSLEER. CDR3 bases: TGCGCCAGCAGCCAAGAGGGCCCGGGGGGCTACACCTTC. Its protein is CASSQEGPGGYTF.

In this sample, this clone turned up a few times. V is TRBV7-7 and J is TRBJ2-7; 10 positions agree with TRBD1. This CDR3 contains 15 residues. Per the germline V gene, CDR1 is SSHAT and CDR2 is FNYEAQ (reference sequence). V shed 1 base and J 3 bases; nucleotides not matched to a gene: 3. As DNA, the CDR3 is TGTGCCAGCAGCTTAGGACAGGGGGCGAACTACGAGCAGTACTTC. It codes for CASSLGQGANYEQYF. Full variable domain (missing parts from reference TRBV7-7 and TRBJ2-7): GAGVSQSPRYKVTKRGQDVTLRCDPISSHATLYWYQQALGQGPEFLTYFNYEAQPDKSGLPSDRFSAERPEGSISTLTIQRTEQRDSAMYRCASSLGQGANYEQYFGPGTRLTVT.

This chain connects TRBV29-1 to TRBJ1-2; a possible D gene is TRBD1 (5 bases). This CDR3 has 11 residues. Germline values: CDR1 SQVTM, CDR2 ANQGSEA. V lost 3 bases and J lost 8, with 10 bases in between. The CDR3 protein is CSVEGEGGYTF. The DNA of the CDR3 is TGCAGCGTTGAGGGGGAAGGAGGCTACACCTTC.

The rearrangement uses TRBV29-1 and TRBJ2-7; D possibly uses TRBD1 or TRBD2 (6 bases each). The CDR3 runs 17 residues. V lost 5 bases to trimming and J lost 0 bases, with 23 bases between them. CDR1 and CDR2 (germline): SQVTM, ANQGSEA. For the CDR3, the DNA is TGCAGCGTTCCCAAGGGAACTGGGGGGCATTCCTCCTACGAGCAGTACTTC. Protein sequence: CSVPKGTGGHSSYEQYF.

On this clone: Other DNA sequences in the sample encode the same CDR3. J is TRBJ1-1 and V is TRBV29-1, with D hard to call. Trimming left V 4 bases short and J 0 bases short, with 9 bases between. The CDR3 runs to 13 residues. CDR1 is SQVTM, CDR2 ANQGSEA, per germline. The CDR3 region is CSVGARMNTEAFF. Here the CDR3 DNA reads TGCAGCGTTGGGGCCCGCATGAACACTGAAGCTTTCTTT.

The chain has TRBV7-6 and TRBJ2-2; 7 nucleotides agree with TRBD1. Germline lookup yields CDR1 SGHVS and CDR2 FNYEAQ. Unmatched junction bases numbered 7, after V lost 1 base and J lost 5 bases. This CDR3 has 16 residues. DNA of the CDR3: TGTGCCAGCAGCTTAGGGGCAGGGGGAGAAACCGGGGAGCTGTTTTTT. This translates into CASSLGAGGETGELFF.

This rearrangement joins TRBV7-2 to TRBJ1-1; D not certain. V lost 1 base and J lost 1, with 10 bases in between. The CDR3 totals 15 residues. The V gene's germline CDR1 is SGHTA and CDR2 FQGNSA. Written as DNA, the CDR3 is TGTGCCAGCAGCTTAGAGCTGGGGAGGAACACTGAAGCTTTCTTT. Protein product: CASSLELGRNTEAFF.

V gene TRBV29-1 combines with J gene TRBJ1-1, with unresolved D. Germline loops: CDR1 SQVTM, CDR2 ANQGSEA. Trimming removed 5 bases from V and 3 bases from J, with 19 bases in between. The CDR3 runs to 15 residues. The chain's CDR3 is CSVPAQEFLDTEAFF. CDR3 coding DNA: TGCAGCGTTCCGGCCCAGGAGTTTCTGGACACTGAAGCTTTCTTT.

The genes are TRBV29-1 and TRBJ1-2; 8 bases map to TRBD1. Per germline, CDR1 SQVTM and CDR2 ANQGSEA. The CDR3 runs to 14 residues. V lost 4 bases to trimming and J lost 4 bases; unmatched junction nucleotides: 8. CDR3: CSVADREGFYGYTF. CDR3 nucleotides: TGCAGCGTTGCGGACAGGGAAGGTTTCTATGGCTACACCTTC.

The rearrangement links TRBV30 to TRBJ1-2; 10 nucleotides agree with TRBD1. CDR1 and CDR2 from the germline V gene are GTSNPN and SVGIG (reference sequence). Unmatched junction bases numbered 10, after V lost 0 bases and J lost 6 bases. The CDR3 covers 16 residues. CDR3 residues: CAWSVNLLGTGDGYTF. Here the CDR3 DNA reads TGTGCCTGGAGTGTAAACCTCCTAGGGACAGGGGATGGCTACACCTTC.

As to this clone: The junction does not match germline at one end; this may be a read error. The chain employs TRBV29-1 and TRBJ2-3; the D gene is possibly TRBD2 (6 bases). CDR3 size: 16 residues. Germline-derived CDR1 and CDR2 are SQVTM and ANQGSEA. The CDR3 DNA follows: TGCGGCGTTGGGGGGACTGTAACTAAACGCACAGATACGCAGTATTTT. Translating it yields CGVGGTVTKRTDTQYF.

This clone was detected a few times. The V call is TRBV7-3, the J call TRBJ2-7; no firm D call. The CDR3 extends over 13 amino acids. The germline V and J ends were trimmed by 4 bases and 3 bases, with 10 bases remaining between them. The germline CDR1 and CDR2 sequences are SGHTA and FQGTGA. The CDR3 DNA reads as TGTGCCAGCAGCTGGGGTGGTAGCTACGAGCAGTACTTC. Amino acids: CASSWGGSYEQYF.

This clone appeared once. The junction and the germline gene differ at one end; a read error may be behind it. The gene calls are TRBV27 and TRBJ1-1, with D tentatively TRBD1 (6 bases). Germline V gene sequence: CDR1 MNHEY, CDR2 SMNVEV (reference sequence). This CDR3 is 14 amino acids long. The CDR3 region is CASSFLPGTPEAFF. In nucleotides, the CDR3 is TGTGCCAGCAGTTTCTTGCCCGGGACACCTGAGGCTTTCTTT.

The V gene is TRBV29-1, the J gene TRBJ2-3, with D uncertain. Germline lookup yields CDR1 SQVTM and CDR2 ANQGSEA. This CDR3 comprises 13 residues. The V and J ends lost 1 base and 2 bases respectively, with 7 bases between them. The DNA of the CDR3 is TGCAGCGTTGAAGGCAGCTACACAGATACGCAGTATTTT. Translating gives CSVEGSYTDTQYF.